These 25 T cell receptor beta chains share one sample of origin, sequenced in a study of response to subunit inactivated influenza vaccine. TCRdb recomputed calls from the RT-PCR reads with MiXCR, one row per CDR3 protein. Altogether roughly 170,000 distinct CDR3 sequences are present, around 9.2% being singletons, with the ten largest covering approximately 10%. The sequenced sample was non-naive T cells sorted from PBMCs, obtained on the day of vaccination. These receptors were obtained from a man aged 45-65 years who received an inactivated influenza vaccine.

The J gene is TRBJ2-7, the V gene TRBV12-3 or TRBV12-4, with TRBD2 matching over 7 bases. The CDR3 extends over 16 amino acids. Trimming removed 5 bases from V and 2 bases from J; junction bases left unmatched: 12. CDR3 coding DNA: TGTGCCAGCAGTCCCCACGGAAGACTAGCTGCCTACGAGCAGTACTTC. This codes for CASSPHGRLAAYEQYF.

The chain has TRBV4-1 and TRBJ1-2, with D possibly being TRBD1 (5 bases). Germline CDR1 reads MGHRA; CDR2 reads YSYEKL. The CDR3 runs to 16 residues. Trimming took off 1 base at V and 0 bases at J, with 12 bases between the two ends. DNA for the CDR3: TGCGCCAGCAGCCAAGTGGCGACAGCAGCTAACTATGGCTACACCTTC. Translation: CASSQVATAANYGYTF.

This clonotype was seen a handful of times. The V call is TRBV27, the J call TRBJ1-2; tentative D call: TRBD1 (5 bases). Between the trimmed V and J ends, which lost 5 bases and 4 bases, there was a span of 17 bases. There are 15 residues in the CDR3. CDR1 is MNHEY, CDR2 SMNVEV, per germline (reference sequence). In DNA, the CDR3 is TGTGCCAGCAGTCCTACCGGGACCCCAACCTATGGCTACACCTTC. Its translation is CASSPTGTPTYGYTF.

This clonotype was counted ten times or more. This chain connects TRBV7-2 to TRBJ2-5; 10 bases line up with TRBD2. The CDR3 extends over 15 amino acids. Unmatched junction bases numbered 9, after V lost 6 bases and J lost 5 bases. Germline values: CDR1 SGHTA, CDR2 FQGNSA. The DNA of the CDR3 is TGTGCCAGCAGTACATCTAGCGGGAGTCGGGAGACCCAGTACTTC. Its protein product is CASSTSSGSRETQYF.

This clonotype was counted a few times. This rearrangement joins TRBV7-8 to TRBJ2-1; no reliable D call. Germline CDR1 SGHVS, CDR2 FQNEAQ. The CDR3 covers 16 residues. Trimming took 3 bases from V and 0 from J, leaving 12 bases between them. For the CDR3, the DNA is TGTGCCAGCAGCTTCCACGAGATCCACTCCTACAATGAGCAGTTCTTC. Protein: CASSFHEIHSYNEQFF.

J is TRBJ2-1 and V is TRBV29-1; D gene uncertain. Trimming stripped 4 bases from V and 7 bases from J, with 14 bases between. This CDR3 spans 13 amino acids. Germline V lookup: CDR1 SQVTM, CDR2 ANQGSEA. CDR3 region: CSVGALLGNEQFF. In DNA form, the CDR3 reads TGCAGCGTTGGGGCCCTGCTCGGGAATGAGCAGTTCTTC.

This clonotype occurred many times. The chain carries TRBV24-1 and TRBJ2-3, with TRBD1 identical over 10 bases. After removal of 10 bases from V and 4 bases from J, the junction contained 7 bases not matched to a gene. The CDR3 length is 14 residues. Germline loops: CDR1 KGHDR, CDR2 SFDVKD. The CDR3 protein is CATSGTGVADTQYF. CDR3 nucleotide sequence: TGTGCCACATCCGGGACAGGGGTAGCAGATACGCAGTATTTT.

The chain links TRBV7-2 to TRBJ2-3, with TRBD1 as a possible D gene (5 bases). V lost 2 bases to trimming and J lost 2 bases, with 8 bases between them. In germline, CDR1 is SGHTA, CDR2 FQGNSA. CDR3 length: 14 amino acids. CDR3 bases: TGTGCCAGCAGCTTACAGGGAATCACAGATACGCAGTATTTT. Protein product: CASSLQGITDTQYF. The whole variable domain, filled in from reference TRBV7-2 and TRBJ2-3, reads GAGVSQSPSNKVTEKGKDVELRCDPISGHTALYWYRQSLGQGLEFLIYFQGNSAPDKSGLPSDRFSAERTGGSVSTLTIQRTQQEDSAVYLCASSLQGITDTQYFGPGTRLTVL.

In this sample, this clonotype turned up many times. V gene TRBV12-3 or TRBV12-4 combines with J gene TRBJ1-1; D unclear. The CDR3 loop spans 13 amino acids. Deletions cut 3 bases from V and 4 bases from J, with 9 bases between. The DNA of the CDR3 is TGTGCCAGCAGTTTTGGGGTGAGCACTGAAGCTTTCTTT. Protein product: CASSFGVSTEAFF.

This clonotype appeared many times. The chain combines TRBV28 with TRBJ2-5; D could derive from TRBD1 or TRBD2 (5 bases each). CDR1 and CDR2 from the germline V gene are MDHEN and SYDVKM. V was clipped by 6 bases and J by 5 bases, with 13 bases between them. This CDR3 has 13 residues. The CDR3 DNA is TGTGCCAGCAGCCACGGGACCCGGGAGACCCAGTACTTC. This translates into CASSHGTRETQYF.

This chain connects TRBV2 to TRBJ2-7, with D perhaps matching TRBD1 or TRBD2 (6 bases each). Trimming took 6 bases from V and 2 from J, leaving 11 bases between them. CDR3 length equals 13 residues. CDR1 is SNHLY and CDR2 is FYNNEI in the germline V gene. The DNA for the CDR3 is TGTGCCAGCAGGCGGGACAAGACCTACGAGCAGTACTTC. It yields the protein CASRRDKTYEQYF.

On this clonotype itself: An end of the junction differs from the germline gene, which may be a read error. The CDR3 DNA is TGCAGTGACCCGACAGGGGCCTTC. Translating gives CSDPTGAF. This sequence joins TRBV20-1 and TRBJ1-2; TRBD1 matches 8 bases. From germline, CDR1 is DFQATT and CDR2 SNEGSKA (reference sequence). CDR3 length: 8 residues.

This clonotype was picked up many times. The rearrangement joins TRBV7-2 to TRBJ2-1; tentatively, D is TRBD1 (5 bases). Between the trimmed V and J ends, which lost 1 base and 6 bases, there was a span of 13 bases. CDR1 SGHTA and CDR2 FQGNSA come from the germline V gene. The CDR3 spans 15 residues. The CDR3 is CASSLEGFSINEQFF. CDR3 sequence (DNA): TGTGCCAGCAGCTTAGAGGGGTTCTCTATCAATGAGCAGTTCTTC.

The table lists this clonotype with many counts. The chain combines TRBV11-2 with TRBJ2-7; D gene uncertain. From germline, CDR1 is SGHAT and CDR2 FQNNGV. V was clipped by 2 bases and J by 2 bases, with 13 bases between them. The CDR3 covers 15 residues. The CDR3 DNA reads as TGTGCCAGCAGCTTAAACCAGGCCAGCACCTACGAGCAGTACTTC. This codes for CASSLNQASTYEQYF.

This clonotype was seen more than once but under ten times. The chain couples TRBV20-1 to TRBJ2-7; 7 bases align to TRBD1. The CDR3 contains 15 residues. Per germline, CDR1 DFQATT and CDR2 SNEGSKA (reference sequence). Written as DNA, the CDR3 is TGCAGCACTAAGCTAGTAGGGACAGCAAATTACGAGCAGTACTTC. This encodes CSTKLVGTANYEQYF.

Worth noting for this clonotype: With a much larger clone just one base away, this may be a read error. The V and J genes are TRBV10-3 and TRBJ2-7; D is ambiguous. Germline V gene sequence: CDR1 ENHRY, CDR2 SYGVKD. The CDR3 totals 14 residues. The V end lost 5 bases, the J end lost 0 bases, and 11 bases lay between the germline ends. The CDR3 loop reads CAISKWVSSYEQYF. The CDR3 nucleotides are TGTGCCATCAGTAAATGGGTCAGCTCCTACGAGCAGTACTTC.

The table lists this clonotype with a few counts. The V gene is TRBV19, the J gene TRBJ2-1; D might be TRBD2 (6 bases). The CDR3 covers 13 residues. From germline, CDR1 is LNHDA and CDR2 SQIVND (reference sequence). V lost 5 bases and J lost 9, with 14 bases in between. CDR3 sequence: CASSREWRGEQFF. In DNA, the CDR3 is TGTGCCAGTAGTCGCGAGTGGAGGGGTGAGCAGTTCTTC. The complete variable domain, with remaining parts taken from reference TRBV19 and TRBJ2-1, reads DGGITQSPKYLFRKEGQNVTLSCEQNLNHDAMYWYRQDPGQGLRLIYYSQIVNDFQKGDIAEGYSVSREKKESFPLTVTSAQKNPTAFYLCASSREWRGEQFFGPGTRLTVL.

This clonotype appeared once. CDR3 in DNA: TGTGCCAGTAGTGCCGGGACCTACCCTAACTATGGCTACACCTTC. Its translation: CASSAGTYPNYGYTF. J is TRBJ1-2 and V is TRBV19; possible D gene TRBD1, 5 bases. The CDR3 spans 15 residues. Germline CDR1 is LNHDA and CDR2 is SQIVND (reference sequence). V was cut by 5 bases and J by 0 bases, with 13 bases left in between.

This chain joins TRBV4-1 and TRBJ1-2, with TRBD1 matching 11 bases. CDR1 MGHRA and CDR2 YSYEKL come from the germline V gene. V was clipped by 1 base and J by 4 bases; unmatched bases: 2. The CDR3 totals 15 residues. CDR3: CASSQVDRGPYGYTF. CDR3 bases: TGCGCCAGCAGCCAAGTGGACAGGGGGCCCTATGGCTACACCTTC.

In this sample, this clonotype turned up a few times. V gene TRBV12-3 or TRBV12-4 combines with J gene TRBJ1-6; D uncertain. The CDR3 covers 14 residues. V was pared by 6 bases and J by 7 bases, with 13 bases between. CDR3 sequence: CASSVGRSNSPLHF. CDR3 nucleotide sequence: TGTGCCAGCAGCGTCGGCAGGAGCAATTCACCCCTCCACTTT.

This clonotype was observed many times. The chain has TRBV2 and TRBJ1-1; perhaps TRBD1 as D (5 bases). CDR1 is SNHLY, CDR2 FYNNEI, per germline. The CDR3 length is 13 residues. V lost 8 bases and J lost 3, with 13 bases in between. The CDR3 loop reads CASGIGRDTEAFF. The CDR3 nucleotides read TGTGCCAGCGGTATTGGCAGGGACACTGAAGCTTTCTTT.

This clonotype was seen ten or more times. The chain joins TRBV4-2 to TRBJ2-5, with D unclear. The CDR3 length is 16 residues. Germline V CDR1 and CDR2: LGHNA, YNFKEQ. With 1 base removed from V and 1 base from J, the gap between germline ends came to 13 bases. The CDR3 here is CASSQVVGTTQETQYF. The CDR3 DNA sequence: TGTGCCAGCAGCCAAGTTGTAGGCACGACCCAAGAGACCCAGTACTTC.

The chain combines TRBV12-3 or TRBV12-4 with TRBJ2-1, with TRBD1 matching 9 bases. After removal of 6 bases from V and 5 bases from J, the junction contained 5 bases not matched to a gene. This CDR3 contains 14 residues. CDR3 loop: CASRRDRVDNEQFF. The CDR3 nucleotides read TGTGCCAGCAGACGGGACAGGGTTGACAATGAGCAGTTCTTC.

This clonotype was detected a few times. The chain has TRBV4-1 and TRBJ2-5, with TRBD2 matching over 13 bases. Unmatched junction bases numbered 2, after V lost 6 bases and J lost 1 base. The CDR3 sequence is 15 residues long. Germline CDR1 MGHRA, CDR2 YSYEKL. CDR3: CASSTSGGVQETQYF. CDR3 in DNA: TGCGCCAGCAGTACTAGCGGGGGGGTCCAAGAGACCCAGTACTTC.

The rearrangement links TRBV24-1 to TRBJ2-4, with 9 bases that match TRBD1. Looked up from germline, CDR1 is KGHDR and CDR2 is SFDVKD. Germline trimming cut 0 bases from V and 3 bases from J; bases unmatched to any gene: 5. The CDR3 consists of 17 residues. The CDR3 sequence: CATSDLWDRVGKNIQYF. CDR3 coding DNA: TGTGCCACCAGTGATTTGTGGGACAGGGTAGGCAAAAACATTCAGTACTTC.